The clone carrying this T cell receptor beta chain was seen many times. Its antigen is still unknown. The data are from a study of CD8+CD57+ T cells in acquired aplastic anemia. Study overall: DNA recovered from sorted CD4+ and CD8+ cells had a mean of 3.2 ug. Healthy-donor CD4+ cells averaged about 11 million reads.

Germline V gene lookup returns CDR1 SQVTM and CDR2 ANQGSEA. Trimming left V 2 bases short and J 0 bases short, with 8 bases between. The CDR3 has 13 residues. Broader study findings: Overlapping CD8+ CDR3 repertoires of patients and controls contained 25 to 35 shared sequences. Researchers reported that CD8+ Simpson's diversity was not significantly different in patients versus controls.

Profiles of TCR beta VDJ and CDR3 were generated from a genomic DNA template. TCRdb fed the reads into MiXCR, producing one record per CDR3 protein. Of approximately 200,000 distinct CDR3 sequences in the sample, less than 70% were seen once. The sequence derives from a human donor in good health, serving as a control. Sequencing was performed on sorted CD4+, CD8+, or CD8+CD57+ T cells (not recorded which) from PBMCs. This chain uses TRBV29-1 with TRBJ2-7, with unresolved D. CDR3: CSVEPDNSYEQYF. In DNA, the CDR3 is TGCAGCGTTGAACCCGACAACTCCTACGAGCAGTACTTC.